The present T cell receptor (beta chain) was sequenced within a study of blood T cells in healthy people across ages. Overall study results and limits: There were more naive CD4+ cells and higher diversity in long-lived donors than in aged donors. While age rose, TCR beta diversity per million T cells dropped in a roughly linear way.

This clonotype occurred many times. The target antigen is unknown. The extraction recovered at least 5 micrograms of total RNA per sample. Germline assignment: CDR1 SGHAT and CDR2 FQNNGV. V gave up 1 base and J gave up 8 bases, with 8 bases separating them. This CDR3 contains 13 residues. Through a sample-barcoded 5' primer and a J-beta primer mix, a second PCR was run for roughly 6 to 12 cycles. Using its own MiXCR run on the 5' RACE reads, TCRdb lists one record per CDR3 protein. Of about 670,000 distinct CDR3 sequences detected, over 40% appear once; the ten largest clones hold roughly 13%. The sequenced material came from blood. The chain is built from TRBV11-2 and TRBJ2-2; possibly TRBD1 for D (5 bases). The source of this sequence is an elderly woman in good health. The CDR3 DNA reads TGTGCCAGCAGCTTAGCCAGGGAAGGGGAGCTGTTTTTT. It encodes CASSLAREGELFF.